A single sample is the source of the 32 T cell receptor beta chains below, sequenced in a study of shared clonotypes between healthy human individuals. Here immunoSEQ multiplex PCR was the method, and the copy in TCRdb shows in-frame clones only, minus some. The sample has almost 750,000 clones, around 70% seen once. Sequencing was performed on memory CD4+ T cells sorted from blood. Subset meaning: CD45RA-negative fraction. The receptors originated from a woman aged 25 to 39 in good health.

Here the CDR3 reads CASSYSGQSYEQYF. The CDR3 nucleotides are TGTGCCAGCAGTTACTCGGGACAGAGCTACGAGCAGTACTTC. The V gene is TRBV6-6, the J gene TRBJ2-7; 7 positions agree with TRBD1. The CDR3 has 14 amino acids. Germline V gene lookup returns CDR1 MNHNY and CDR2 SVGAGI (reference sequence). V lost 0 bases to trimming and J lost 3 bases; unmatched junction nucleotides: 2.

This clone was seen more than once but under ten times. As DNA, the CDR3 is TGTGCCAGCAGTCCCCGCCGGGACACCGCTGAAGCTTTCTTT. Residues: CASSPRRDTAEAFF. The rearrangement uses TRBV6-6 and TRBJ1-1, with D possibly TRBD1 on 6 matching bases. Germline loops: CDR1 MNHNY, CDR2 SVGAGI (reference sequence). V was shortened by 5 bases and J by 6 bases, with 16 bases between the two germline ends. The CDR3 has 14 residues.

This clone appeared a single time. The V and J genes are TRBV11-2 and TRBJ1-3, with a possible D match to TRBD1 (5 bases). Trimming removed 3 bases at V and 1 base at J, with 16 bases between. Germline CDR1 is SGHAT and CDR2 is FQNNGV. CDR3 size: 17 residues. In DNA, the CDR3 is TGTGCCAGCAGCTTTTTTGGTGGCAGGGAGTCTGGAAACACCATATATTTT. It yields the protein CASSFFGGRESGNTIYF.

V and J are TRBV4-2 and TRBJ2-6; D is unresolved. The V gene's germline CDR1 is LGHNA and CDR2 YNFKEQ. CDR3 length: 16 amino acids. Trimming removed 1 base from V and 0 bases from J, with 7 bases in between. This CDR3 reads CASSQVEASGANVLTF. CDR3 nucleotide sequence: TGTGCCAGCAGCCAAGTAGAGGCCTCTGGGGCCAACGTCCTGACTTTC.

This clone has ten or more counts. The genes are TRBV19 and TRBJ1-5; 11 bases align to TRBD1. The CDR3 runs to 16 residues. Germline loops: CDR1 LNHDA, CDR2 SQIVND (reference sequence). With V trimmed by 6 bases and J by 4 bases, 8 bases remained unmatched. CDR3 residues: CASRPGQGVWNQPQHF. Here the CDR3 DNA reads TGTGCCAGTAGACCGGGACAGGGGGTTTGGAATCAGCCCCAGCATTTT.

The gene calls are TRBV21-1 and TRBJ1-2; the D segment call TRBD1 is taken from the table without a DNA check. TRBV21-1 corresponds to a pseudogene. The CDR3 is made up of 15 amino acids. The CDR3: CASRLTGGPAYGYTF. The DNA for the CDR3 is TGTGCCAGCAGGCTGACAGGGGGCCCCGCGTATGGCTACACCTTC.

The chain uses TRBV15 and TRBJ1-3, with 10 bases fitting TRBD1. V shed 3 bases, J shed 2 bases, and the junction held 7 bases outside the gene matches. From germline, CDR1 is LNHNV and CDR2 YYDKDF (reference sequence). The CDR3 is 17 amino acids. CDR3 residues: CATSSWGTGEAGNTIYF. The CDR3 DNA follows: TGTGCCACCAGCAGCTGGGGGACAGGGGAAGCTGGAAACACCATATATTTT.

CDR3 in amino acids: CASSSRTVGYYNEQFF. CDR3 in DNA: TGTGCCAGCAGTTCCCGGACCGTTGGATACTACAATGAGCAGTTCTTC. The genes are TRBV27 and TRBJ2-1; D remains unclear. V dropped 4 bases and J dropped 3 bases, with 16 bases sitting between them. The germline V gene encodes CDR1 MNHEY and CDR2 SMNVEV (reference sequence). This CDR3 has 16 residues.

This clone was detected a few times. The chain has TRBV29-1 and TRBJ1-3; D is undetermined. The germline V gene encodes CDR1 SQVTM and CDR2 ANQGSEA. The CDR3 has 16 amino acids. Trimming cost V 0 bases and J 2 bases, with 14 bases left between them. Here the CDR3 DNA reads TGCAGCGTTGAAGATCCAGGCCCTGCGACTGGAAACACCATATATTTT. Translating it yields CSVEDPGPATGNTIYF.

The CDR3 DNA sequence: TGTGCCAGCAGTCGGATAAGCTATGGCTACACCTTC. It is translated as CASSRISYGYTF. The chain uses TRBV28 and TRBJ1-2; D is uncertain. The germline gives CDR1 MDHEN, CDR2 SYDVKM. The V end was cut by 5 bases, the J end by 4 bases, with 8 bases between. The CDR3 is 12 residues long.

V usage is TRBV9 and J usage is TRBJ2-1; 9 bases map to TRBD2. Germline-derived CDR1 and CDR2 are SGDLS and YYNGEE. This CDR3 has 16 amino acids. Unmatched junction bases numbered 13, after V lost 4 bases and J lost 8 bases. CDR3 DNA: TGTGCCAGCAGCCCGAACTGGCGGGAGGGTGGCGATGAGCAGTTCTTC. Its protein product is CASSPNWREGGDEQFF. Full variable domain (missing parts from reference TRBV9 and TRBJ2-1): DSGVTQTPKHLITATGQRVTLRCSPRSGDLSVYWYQQSLDQGLQFLIQYYNGEERAKGNILERFSAQQFPDLHSELNLSSLELGDSALYFCASSPNWREGGDEQFFGPGTRLTVL.

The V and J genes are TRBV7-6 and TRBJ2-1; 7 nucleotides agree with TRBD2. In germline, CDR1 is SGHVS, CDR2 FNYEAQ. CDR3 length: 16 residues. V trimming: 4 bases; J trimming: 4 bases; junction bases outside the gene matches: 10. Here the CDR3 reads CASSSLGAGAYNEQFF. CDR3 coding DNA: TGTGCCAGCAGCTCCCTCGGGGCGGGAGCTTACAATGAGCAGTTCTTC. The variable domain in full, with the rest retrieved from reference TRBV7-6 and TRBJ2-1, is GAGVSQSPRYKVTKRGQDVALRCDPISGHVSLYWYRQALGQGPEFLTYFNYEAQQDKSGLPNDRFSAERPEGSISTLTIQRTEQRDSAMYRCASSSLGAGAYNEQFFGPGTRLTVL.

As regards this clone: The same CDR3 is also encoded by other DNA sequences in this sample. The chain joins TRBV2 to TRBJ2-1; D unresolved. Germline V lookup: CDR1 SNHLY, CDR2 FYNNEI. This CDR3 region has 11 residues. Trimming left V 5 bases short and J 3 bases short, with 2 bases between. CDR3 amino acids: CASSLYNEQFF. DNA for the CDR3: TGTGCCAGCAGTCTCTACAATGAGCAGTTCTTC.

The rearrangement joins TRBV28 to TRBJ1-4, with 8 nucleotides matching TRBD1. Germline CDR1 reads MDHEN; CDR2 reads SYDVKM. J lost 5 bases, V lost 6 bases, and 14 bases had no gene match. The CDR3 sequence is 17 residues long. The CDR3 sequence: CASRHNQGANWNEKLFF. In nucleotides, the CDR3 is TGTGCCAGCAGGCACAATCAGGGGGCGAACTGGAATGAAAAACTGTTTTTT.

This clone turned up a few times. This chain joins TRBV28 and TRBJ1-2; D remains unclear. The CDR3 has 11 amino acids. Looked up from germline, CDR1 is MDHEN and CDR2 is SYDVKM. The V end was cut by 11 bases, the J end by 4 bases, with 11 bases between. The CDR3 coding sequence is TGTGCCGCCTCGTCGGGCTATGGCTACACCTTC. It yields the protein CAASSGYGYTF.

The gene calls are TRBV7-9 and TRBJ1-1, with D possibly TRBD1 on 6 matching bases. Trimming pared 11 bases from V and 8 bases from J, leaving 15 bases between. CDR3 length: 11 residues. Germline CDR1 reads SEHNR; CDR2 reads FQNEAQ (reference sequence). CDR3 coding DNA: TGTGCCGGATCCCGGGACATAGAAGCTTTCTTT. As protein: CAGSRDIEAFF.

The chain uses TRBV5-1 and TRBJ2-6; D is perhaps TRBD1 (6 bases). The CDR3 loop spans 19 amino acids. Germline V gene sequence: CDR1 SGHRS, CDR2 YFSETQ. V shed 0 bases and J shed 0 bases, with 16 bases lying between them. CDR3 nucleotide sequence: TGCGCCAGCAGCTTGGTATCCGGACAGAGCTACTCTGGGGCCAACGTCCTGACTTTC. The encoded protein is CASSLVSGQSYSGANVLTF.

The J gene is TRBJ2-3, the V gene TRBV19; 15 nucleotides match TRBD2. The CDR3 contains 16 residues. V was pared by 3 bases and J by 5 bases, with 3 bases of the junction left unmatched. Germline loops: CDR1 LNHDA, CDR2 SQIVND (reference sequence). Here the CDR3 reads CASSIGLAGGGDTQYF. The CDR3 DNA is TGTGCCAGTAGTATTGGACTAGCGGGAGGGGGAGATACGCAGTATTTT. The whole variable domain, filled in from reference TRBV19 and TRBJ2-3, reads DGGITQSPKYLFRKEGQNVTLSCEQNLNHDAMYWYRQDPGQGLRLIYYSQIVNDFQKGDIAEGYSVSREKKESFPLTVTSAQKNPTAFYLCASSIGLAGGGDTQYFGPGTRLTVL.

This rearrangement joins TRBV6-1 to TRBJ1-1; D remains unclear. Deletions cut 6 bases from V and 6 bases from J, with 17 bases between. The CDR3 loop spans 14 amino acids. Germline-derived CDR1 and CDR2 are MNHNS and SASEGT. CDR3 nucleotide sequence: TGTGCCAGCAGCGATAACAGCTTACGGGCTGAAGCTTTCTTT. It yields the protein CASSDNSLRAEAFF.

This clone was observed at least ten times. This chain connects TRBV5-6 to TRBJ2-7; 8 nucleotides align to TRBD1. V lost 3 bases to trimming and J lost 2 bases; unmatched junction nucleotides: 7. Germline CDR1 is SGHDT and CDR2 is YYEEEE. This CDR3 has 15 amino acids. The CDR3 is CASSWRTGWAYEQYF. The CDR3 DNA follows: TGTGCCAGCAGCTGGCGGACAGGGTGGGCCTACGAGCAGTACTTC.

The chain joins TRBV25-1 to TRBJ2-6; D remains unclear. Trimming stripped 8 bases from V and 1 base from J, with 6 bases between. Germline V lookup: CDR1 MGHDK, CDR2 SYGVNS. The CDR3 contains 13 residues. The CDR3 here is CASSTSGANVLTF. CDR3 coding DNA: TGTGCCAGCTCCACTTCTGGGGCCAACGTCCTGACTTTC.

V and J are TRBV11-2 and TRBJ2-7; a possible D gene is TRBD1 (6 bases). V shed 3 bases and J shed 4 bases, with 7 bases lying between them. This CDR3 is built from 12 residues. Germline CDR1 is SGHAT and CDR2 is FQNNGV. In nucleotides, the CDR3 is TGTGCCAGCAGCTTGGGGACATACGAGCAGTACTTC. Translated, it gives CASSLGTYEQYF.

CDR3 sequence reads: CARHCLSGHQFLPSGNTIYF. The CDR3 DNA is TGTGCCAGACACTGCTTATCGGGACACCAGTTTCTACCCTCTGGAAACACCATATATTTT. The chain recombines TRBV6-4 with TRBJ1-3; TRBD1 might be the D (6 bases). Per germline, CDR1 MRHNA and CDR2 SNTAGT. CDR3 length: 20 amino acids. The germline V and J ends were trimmed by 9 bases and 0 bases, with 30 bases remaining between them.

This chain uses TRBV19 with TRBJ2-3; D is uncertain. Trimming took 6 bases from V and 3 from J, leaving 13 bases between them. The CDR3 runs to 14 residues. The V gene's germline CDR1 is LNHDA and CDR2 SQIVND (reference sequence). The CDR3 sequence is CASRRRGLTDTQYF. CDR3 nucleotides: TGTGCCAGTAGAAGGCGCGGATTAACAGATACGCAGTATTTT. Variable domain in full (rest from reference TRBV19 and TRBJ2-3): DGGITQSPKYLFRKEGQNVTLSCEQNLNHDAMYWYRQDPGQGLRLIYYSQIVNDFQKGDIAEGYSVSREKKESFPLTVTSAQKNPTAFYLCASRRRGLTDTQYFGPGTRLTVL.

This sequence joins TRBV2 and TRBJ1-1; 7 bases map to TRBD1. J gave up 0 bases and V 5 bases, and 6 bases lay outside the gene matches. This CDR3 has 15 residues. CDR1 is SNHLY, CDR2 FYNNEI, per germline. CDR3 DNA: TGTGCCAGCAGTAGTAGGGGGCCTTTGAACACTGAAGCTTTCTTT. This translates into CASSSRGPLNTEAFF.

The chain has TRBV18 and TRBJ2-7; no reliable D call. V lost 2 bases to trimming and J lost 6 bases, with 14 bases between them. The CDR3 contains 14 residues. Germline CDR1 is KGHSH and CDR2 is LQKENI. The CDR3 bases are TGTGCCAGCTCACCATCGTGGCCCAACGCCGAGCAGTACTTC. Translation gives CASSPSWPNAEQYF.

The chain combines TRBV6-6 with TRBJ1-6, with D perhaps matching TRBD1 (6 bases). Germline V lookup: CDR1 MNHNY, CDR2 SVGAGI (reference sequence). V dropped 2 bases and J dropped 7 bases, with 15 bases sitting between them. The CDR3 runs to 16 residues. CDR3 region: CASSYRDIETNSPLHF. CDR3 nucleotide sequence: TGTGCCAGCAGTTACCGGGACATAGAAACCAATTCACCCCTCCACTTT.

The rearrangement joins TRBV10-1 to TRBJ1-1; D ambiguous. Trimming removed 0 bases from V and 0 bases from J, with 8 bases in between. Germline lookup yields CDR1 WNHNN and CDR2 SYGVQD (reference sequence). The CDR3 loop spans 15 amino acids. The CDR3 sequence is CASSESLGMNTEAFF. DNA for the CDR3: TGCGCCAGCAGTGAGTCGTTGGGTATGAACACTGAAGCTTTCTTT.

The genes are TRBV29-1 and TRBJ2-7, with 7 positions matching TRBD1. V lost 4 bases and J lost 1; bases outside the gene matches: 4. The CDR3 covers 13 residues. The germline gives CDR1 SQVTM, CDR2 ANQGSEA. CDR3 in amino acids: CSVVPRGSYEQYF. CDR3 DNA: TGCAGCGTTGTTCCCAGGGGGTCCTACGAGCAGTACTTC.

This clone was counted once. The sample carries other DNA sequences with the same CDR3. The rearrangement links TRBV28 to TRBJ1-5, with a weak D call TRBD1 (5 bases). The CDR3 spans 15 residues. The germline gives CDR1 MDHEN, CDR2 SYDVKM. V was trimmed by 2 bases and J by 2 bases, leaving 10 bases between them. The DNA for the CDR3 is TGTGCCAGCAGTTTAGTAGGGGCCCGCAATCAGCCCCAGCATTTT. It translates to CASSLVGARNQPQHF.

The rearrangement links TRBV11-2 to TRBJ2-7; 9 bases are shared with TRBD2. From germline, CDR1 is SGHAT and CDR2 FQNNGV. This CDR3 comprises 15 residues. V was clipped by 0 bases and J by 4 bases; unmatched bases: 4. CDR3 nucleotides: TGTGCCAGCAGCTTAGAACTAGCGGGCAAATACGAGCAGTACTTC. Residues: CASSLELAGKYEQYF.

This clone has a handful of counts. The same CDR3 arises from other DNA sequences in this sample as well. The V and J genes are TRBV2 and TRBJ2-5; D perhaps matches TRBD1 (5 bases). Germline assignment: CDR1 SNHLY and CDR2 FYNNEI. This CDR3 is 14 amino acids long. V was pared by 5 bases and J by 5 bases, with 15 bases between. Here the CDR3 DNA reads TGTGCCAGCAGTCCCAGGGCAGGGTTGGAGACCCAGTACTTC. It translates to CASSPRAGLETQYF.